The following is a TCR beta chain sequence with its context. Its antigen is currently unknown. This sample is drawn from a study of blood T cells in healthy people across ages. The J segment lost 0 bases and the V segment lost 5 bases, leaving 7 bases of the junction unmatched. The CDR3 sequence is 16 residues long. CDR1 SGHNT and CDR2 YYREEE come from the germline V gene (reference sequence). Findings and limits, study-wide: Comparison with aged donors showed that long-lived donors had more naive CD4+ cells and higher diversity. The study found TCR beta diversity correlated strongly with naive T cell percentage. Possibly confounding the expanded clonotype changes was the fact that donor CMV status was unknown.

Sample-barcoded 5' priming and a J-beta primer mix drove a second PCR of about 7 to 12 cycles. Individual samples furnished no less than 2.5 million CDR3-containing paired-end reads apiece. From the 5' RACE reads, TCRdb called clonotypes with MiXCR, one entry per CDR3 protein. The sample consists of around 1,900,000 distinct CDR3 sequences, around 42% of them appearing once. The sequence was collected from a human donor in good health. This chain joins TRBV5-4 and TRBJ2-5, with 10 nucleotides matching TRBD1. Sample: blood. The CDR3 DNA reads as TGTGCCAGCAGTTTTCGGACAGGGGGTCACCAAGAGACCCAGTACTTC. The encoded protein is CASSFRTGGHQETQYF.